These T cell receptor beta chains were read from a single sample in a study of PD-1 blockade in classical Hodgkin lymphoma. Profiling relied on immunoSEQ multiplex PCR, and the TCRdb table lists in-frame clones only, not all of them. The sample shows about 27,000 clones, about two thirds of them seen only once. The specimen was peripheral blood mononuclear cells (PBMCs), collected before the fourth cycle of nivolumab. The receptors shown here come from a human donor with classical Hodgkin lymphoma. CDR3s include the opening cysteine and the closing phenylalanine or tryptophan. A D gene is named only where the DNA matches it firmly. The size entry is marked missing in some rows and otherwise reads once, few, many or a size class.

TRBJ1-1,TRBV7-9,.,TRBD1,TGTGCCAGCAGCTTTCACCCCGGACAGGGTGGGAACACTGAAGCTTTCTTT,CASSFHPGQGGNTEAFF
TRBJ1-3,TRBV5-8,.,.,TGTGCCAGCAGCTTGGTAGGGGTATCTGGAAACACCATATATTTT,CASSLVGVSGNTIYF
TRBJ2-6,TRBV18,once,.,TGTGCCAGCTCACCACGAACCTCTGGGGCCAACGTCCTGACTTTC,CASSPRTSGANVLTF
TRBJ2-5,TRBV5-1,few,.,TGCGCCAGCACCGAGACCCAACAAGAGACCCAGTACTTC,CASTETQQETQYF
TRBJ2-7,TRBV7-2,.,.,TGTGCCAGCAGCTTATTGGACCTGCACGAGCAGTACTTC,CASSLLDLHEQYF
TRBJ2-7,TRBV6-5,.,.,TGTGCCAGCAGTTACGGGGCGGGGTCCTCCTACGAGCAGTACTTC,CASSYGAGSSYEQYF
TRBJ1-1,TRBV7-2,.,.,TGTGCCAGCAGCTTAGACTGGGGTGGCGCTGAAGCTTTCTTT,CASSLDWGGAEAFF
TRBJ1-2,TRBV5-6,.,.,TGTGCCAGCAGCTTGGGCAGCAATTTCTATGGCTACACCTTC,CASSLGSNFYGYTF
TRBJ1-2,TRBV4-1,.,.,TGCGCCAGCAGCCAAGTGGAACACCCCTATGGCTACACCTTC,CASSQVEHPYGYTF
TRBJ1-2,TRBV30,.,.,TGTGCCTGGGGGACCTGGTTAGCAGGGGATGGCTACACCTTC,CAWGTWLAGDGYTF
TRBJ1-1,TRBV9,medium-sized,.,TGTGCCAGCAGCGTAGCAGGCCACCAGGAAGCTTTCTTT,CASSVAGHQEAFF
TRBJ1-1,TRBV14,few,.,TGTGCCAGCAGCCAATCGAAAACTGAAGCTTTCTTT,CASSQSKTEAFF
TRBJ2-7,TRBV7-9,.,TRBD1,TGTGCCAGCAGCTCTGACAGGGAAGTCTGGCACGAGCAGTACTTC,CASSSDREVWHEQYF
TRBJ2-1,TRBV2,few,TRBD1,TGTGCCAGCAGTGCCACAGGGGCCGGCTACAATGAGCAGTTCTTC,CASSATGAGYNEQFF
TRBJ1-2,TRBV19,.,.,TGTGCCAGTAGCGAAACAGAAGCAGGAGCCTATGGCTACACCTTC,CASSETEAGAYGYTF
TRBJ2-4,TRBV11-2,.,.,TGTGCCAGCAGCCCGACGGACAGCCCTTTAGCCAAAAACATTCAGTACTTC,CASSPTDSPLAKNIQYF
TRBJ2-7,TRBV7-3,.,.,TGTGCCAGCAGCCCACAGGGGAGGTACGAGCAGTACTTC,CASSPQGRYEQYF
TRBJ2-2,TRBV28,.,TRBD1,TGTGCCAGCAGGGGACAGGGGCAAGTTGGGGAGCTGTTTTTT,CASRGQGQVGELFF
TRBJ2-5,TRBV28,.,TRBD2,TGTGCCAGCAGTTTAGGAGTAGCGGGGGGGCGCCAAGAGACCCAGTACTTC,CASSLGVAGGRQETQYF
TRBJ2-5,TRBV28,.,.,TGTGCCAGCAGTTTGCAGACTACCGACCAAGAGACCCAGTACTTC,CASSLQTTDQETQYF
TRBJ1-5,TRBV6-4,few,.,TGTGCCAGCAGTGACCTTTACAGGTCGGGCGGTCAGCCCCAGCATTTT,CASSDLYRSGGQPQHF
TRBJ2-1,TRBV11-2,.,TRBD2,TGTGCCAGCAGCAAGAGGTTAGCGGGAGGTTCCGCCGGTTTCTATGAGCAGTTCTTC,CASSKRLAGGSAGFYEQFF